These 26 T cell receptor beta chains originate from one sample sequenced in a study of shared clonotypes between healthy human individuals. Here immunoSEQ multiplex PCR was the method, and the copy in TCRdb shows in-frame clones only, minus some. In the table there are roughly 300,000 clones, more than 60% of which are singletons. Sequencing used memory CD4+ T cells sorted from blood. Subset noted: CD45RA-negative fraction. All receptors come from a man aged 25-45 years in good health.

Turning to this clone: This likely reflects a read error, since a far larger clone is one base away. This chain links TRBV5-6 with TRBJ2-1; 8 nucleotides match TRBD2. This CDR3 is 15 amino acids long. Germline lookup yields CDR1 SGHDT and CDR2 YYEEEE. The trim removed 1 base at V and 6 bases at J, leaving 6 bases unmatched. CDR3 nucleotide sequence: TGTGCCAGCAGCTTGTTACCGGGAGGGTCCAATGAGCAGTTCTTC. As protein: CASSLLPGGSNEQFF.

The chain uses TRBV25-1 and TRBJ2-7; 8 bases align to TRBD1. Germline V gene sequence: CDR1 MGHDK, CDR2 SYGVNS. The CDR3 loop spans 13 amino acids. V trimming: 4 bases; J trimming: 6 bases; junction bases outside the gene matches: 5. The CDR3 here is CASSGTGLLEQYF. CDR3 in DNA: TGTGCCAGCAGTGGGACAGGGTTGCTCGAGCAGTACTTC.

The rearrangement uses TRBV9 and TRBJ2-1, with 11 bases aligning to TRBD2. Germline trimming cut 2 bases from V and 13 bases from J; bases unmatched to any gene: 11. The CDR3 is made up of 15 amino acids. Germline V gene sequence: CDR1 SGDLS, CDR2 YYNGEE. The CDR3 loop reads CASSVSSSGGVFQFF. CDR3 bases: TGTGCCAGCAGCGTCTCTAGTAGCGGGGGGGTGTTCCAGTTCTTC.

This clone was counted at least ten times. Other DNA sequences within the sample encode an identical CDR3. CDR3 sequence (DNA): TGTGCCAGCTCACCATCGGAGGGGATGACCTACGAGCAGTACTTC. Amino acid sequence: CASSPSEGMTYEQYF. The V and J genes are TRBV18 and TRBJ2-7, with D tentatively TRBD2 (6 bases). Germline assignment: CDR1 KGHSH and CDR2 LQKENI. Trimming took off 2 bases at V and 2 bases at J, with 13 bases between the two ends. The CDR3 is 15 residues long.

Regarding this clone: At the DNA level, this CDR3 is encoded by other sequences in the same sample as well. This chain joins TRBV2 and TRBJ1-2; D unresolved. Germline-derived CDR1 and CDR2 are SNHLY and FYNNEI. The CDR3 length is 15 residues. The germline V and J ends were trimmed by 4 bases and 4 bases, with 16 bases remaining between them. CDR3 residues: CASSVPPPVGYGYTF. The CDR3 DNA follows: TGTGCCAGCAGTGTTCCCCCTCCGGTGGGCTATGGCTACACCTTC.

The chain recombines TRBV5-4 with TRBJ1-2, with D unclear. Germline CDR1 is SGHNT and CDR2 is YYREEE (reference sequence). V lost 4 bases to trimming and J lost 4 bases, with 23 bases between them. This CDR3 contains 17 residues. The CDR3 DNA sequence: TGTGCCAGCAGCCAACCCCGTGAGGCGCGGAGGAGCTATGGCTACACCTTC. Translating it yields CASSQPREARRSYGYTF.

This clone occurred once. CDR3 bases: TGTGCCAGCAGTTACACAGGCCAGGGCGGCGGGGAGCTGTTTTTT. As protein: CASSYTGQGGGELFF. This chain joins TRBV6-5 and TRBJ2-2; D perhaps matches TRBD1 (5 bases). The germline gives CDR1 MNHEY, CDR2 SVGAGI. V lost 2 bases to trimming and J lost 7 bases, with 14 bases between them. The CDR3 sequence is 15 residues long.

The chain carries TRBV7-3 and TRBJ2-2; D ambiguous. Trimming took off 5 bases at V and 6 bases at J, with 7 bases between the two ends. Per germline, CDR1 SGHTA and CDR2 FQGTGA. The CDR3 loop spans 12 amino acids. The CDR3: CASSRVAGELFF. The CDR3 DNA sequence: TGTGCCAGCAGCCGAGTCGCCGGGGAGCTGTTTTTT.

V gene TRBV11-2 combines with J gene TRBJ2-7; D is ambiguous. Germline values: CDR1 SGHAT, CDR2 FQNNGV. V was cut by 5 bases and J by 4 bases, with 15 bases left in between. The CDR3 covers 14 residues. The CDR3 coding sequence is TGTGCCAGCAGCCAGGAATATCCCCTATACGAGCAGTACTTC. Amino acid sequence: CASSQEYPLYEQYF.

The gene calls are TRBV9 and TRBJ2-6; 8 positions match TRBD2. The V gene end was trimmed by 0 bases and the J gene end by 2 bases; junction bases not matched to a gene: 1. CDR3 size: 16 residues. Per germline, CDR1 SGDLS and CDR2 YYNGEE. CDR3 coding DNA: TGTGCCAGCAGCGTAGGAGCGGGAGCTGGGGCCAACGTCCTGACTTTC. Translating gives CASSVGAGAGANVLTF.

V is TRBV19 and J is TRBJ1-4; D is ambiguous. The germline gives CDR1 LNHDA, CDR2 SQIVND (reference sequence). Trimming shortened V by 4 bases and J by 0 bases, and 6 bases separated the two germline ends. The CDR3 is 14 amino acids. CDR3 sequence (DNA): TGTGCCAGTAGTAGGAAAGCAACTAATGAAAAACTGTTTTTT. Translating it yields CASSRKATNEKLFF.

The chain links TRBV18 to TRBJ1-1; D is unresolved. CDR1 and CDR2 (germline): KGHSH, LQKENI. The V gene lost 9 bases and the J gene lost 2 bases, with 19 bases spanning the gap. The CDR3 runs to 15 residues. CDR3 protein: CASNLGSSGNTEAFF. The CDR3 coding sequence is TGTGCCAGTAATCTGGGGTCCTCGGGAAACACTGAAGCTTTCTTT.

The rearrangement joins TRBV18 to TRBJ2-1; D gene uncertain. The CDR3 length is 15 residues. From germline, CDR1 is KGHSH and CDR2 LQKENI. The V end lost 3 bases, the J end lost 6 bases, and 15 bases lay between the germline ends. The CDR3 sequence: CASSPAEWSSNEQFF. The CDR3 DNA is TGTGCCAGCTCACCTGCGGAGTGGTCCAGCAATGAGCAGTTCTTC.

V usage is TRBV18 and J usage is TRBJ1-5, with TRBD1 identical over 7 bases. The V segment lost 8 bases and the J segment 4 bases; nucleotides outside the gene matches: 8. The CDR3 totals 14 residues. Germline loops: CDR1 KGHSH, CDR2 LQKENI. CDR3 coding DNA: TGTGCCAGCCGACGGACAGGCGAGAATCAGCCCCAGCATTTT. Residues: CASRRTGENQPQHF.

The V gene is TRBV6-5, the J gene TRBJ1-1; D remains unclear. This CDR3 spans 13 amino acids. Germline CDR1 MNHEY, CDR2 SVGAGI. V lost 5 bases and J 10 bases, leaving 17 bases between the germline ends. CDR3 amino acids: CASSESVQTRAFF. The CDR3 DNA reads as TGTGCCAGCAGTGAATCTGTACAGACTCGAGCTTTCTTT.

J is TRBJ2-7 and V is TRBV5-1; 14 bases line up with TRBD2. The CDR3 is 21 residues long. Germline CDR1 and CDR2: SGHRS and YFSETQ. V lost 10 bases and J lost 5; bases outside the gene matches: 29. Written as DNA, the CDR3 is TGCGCCGGGGCAGGCAGATGTCTCTTTTTGGGACTAGCGGGAGCGGCCCACGAGCAGTACTTC. The encoded protein is CAGAGRCLFLGLAGAAHEQYF.

The chain is built from TRBV19 and TRBJ2-7; D is possibly TRBD2 (6 bases). Between the trimmed V and J ends, which lost 4 bases and 4 bases, there was a span of 11 bases. This CDR3 spans 13 amino acids. Germline CDR1 reads LNHDA; CDR2 reads SQIVND (reference sequence). CDR3 nucleotide sequence: TGTGCCAGTAGTACCGGGACTCCATACGAGCAGTACTTC. Translated, it gives CASSTGTPYEQYF.

The chain has TRBV28 and TRBJ2-3; 12 bases align to TRBD2. Germline V lookup: CDR1 MDHEN, CDR2 SYDVKM. With 6 bases clipped from V and 7 bases from J, the junction kept 8 bases outside the gene matches. CDR3 length: 15 amino acids. CDR3 in DNA: TGTGCCAGCAGCCGGACTAGCGGGAAAAGGAATACGCAGTATTTT. Translating it yields CASSRTSGKRNTQYF. Supplemented by reference TRBV28 and TRBJ2-3, the full variable domain reads DVKVTQSSRYLVKRTGEKVFLECVQDMDHENMFWYRQDPGLGLRLIYFSYDVKMKEKGDIPEGYSVSREKKERFSLILESASTNQTSMYLCASSRTSGKRNTQYFGPGTRLTVL.

The chain uses TRBV19 and TRBJ1-2; 9 bases agree with TRBD1. The germline V gene has CDR1 LNHDA and CDR2 SQIVND (reference sequence). V trimming: 6 bases; J trimming: 6 bases; junction bases outside the gene matches: 8. This CDR3 has 14 amino acids. The CDR3 loop reads CASRRDRVEHGYTF. CDR3 DNA: TGTGCCAGTAGGCGGGACAGGGTTGAACATGGCTACACCTTC.

The chain employs TRBV28 and TRBJ2-7, with D possibly TRBD2 on 6 matching bases. V was trimmed by 5 bases and J by 6 bases, leaving 11 bases between them. The CDR3 covers 12 residues. CDR1 is MDHEN, CDR2 SYDVKM, per germline. CDR3 amino acids: CASSLLAFEQYF. The CDR3 nucleotides are TGTGCCAGCAGTCTCCTAGCGTTCGAGCAGTACTTC.

This chain uses TRBV6-5 with TRBJ2-1; maybe TRBD1 (6 bases). Per the germline V gene, CDR1 is MNHEY and CDR2 is SVGAGI. This CDR3 is 13 amino acids long. Trimming left V 8 bases short and J 6 bases short, with 14 bases between. CDR3 loop: CASGYRDGNEQFF. CDR3 bases: TGTGCCAGCGGCTACAGGGATGGCAATGAGCAGTTCTTC.

Worth noting for this clone: This CDR3 is also generated by other DNA sequences in the sample. This chain connects TRBV15 to TRBJ2-7; no definite D call. V lost 3 bases, J lost 4 bases, and 10 bases lay in between. The CDR3 sequence is 13 residues long. CDR1 and CDR2 (germline): LNHNV, YYDKDF (reference sequence). The CDR3 here is CATSRGTSYEQYF. The CDR3, as DNA: TGTGCCACCAGCAGGGGAACATCTTACGAGCAGTACTTC. Full variable domain (missing parts from reference TRBV15 and TRBJ2-7): DAMVIQNPRYQVTQFGKPVTLSCSQTLNHNVMYWYQQKSSQAPKLLFHYYDKDFNNEADTPDNFQSRRPNTSFCFLDIRSPGLGDTAMYLCATSRGTSYEQYFGPGTRLTVT.

The rearrangement links TRBV2 to TRBJ2-7; TRBD1 is a possible D gene (5 bases). V was trimmed by 2 bases and J by 6 bases, leaving 11 bases between them. CDR3 size: 13 residues. Germline lookup yields CDR1 SNHLY and CDR2 FYNNEI. CDR3 bases: TGTGCCAGCAGTGAACTCAGGGATGCCGAGCAGTACTTC. This translates into CASSELRDAEQYF.

This chain links TRBV5-5 with TRBJ1-2, with D maybe TRBD1 (6 bases). The CDR3 length is 14 residues. V lost 2 bases to trimming and J lost 7 bases, with 15 bases between them. Germline V gives CDR1 SGHKS, CDR2 YYEKEE (reference sequence). CDR3 coding DNA: TGTGCCAGCAGCTTACGTGTACAGGGCAGTGGCTACACCTTC. It codes for CASSLRVQGSGYTF.

The genes are TRBV14 and TRBJ1-2; D not resolved. V shed 0 bases and J shed 4 bases, with 6 bases lying between them. This CDR3 is built from 13 residues. From germline, CDR1 is SGHDN and CDR2 FVKESK. CDR3 in amino acids: CASSQDDGYGYTF. DNA of the CDR3: TGTGCCAGCAGCCAAGACGATGGCTATGGCTACACCTTC.

The chain joins TRBV5-1 to TRBJ1-1; D is ambiguous. V lost 0 bases to trimming and J lost 8 bases, with 14 bases between them. This CDR3 spans 14 amino acids. CDR1 and CDR2 from the germline V gene are SGHRS and YFSETQ. This CDR3 is CASSLGPASSEAFF. The CDR3 DNA reads TGCGCCAGCAGCTTGGGCCCAGCCTCCTCGGAAGCTTTCTTT.